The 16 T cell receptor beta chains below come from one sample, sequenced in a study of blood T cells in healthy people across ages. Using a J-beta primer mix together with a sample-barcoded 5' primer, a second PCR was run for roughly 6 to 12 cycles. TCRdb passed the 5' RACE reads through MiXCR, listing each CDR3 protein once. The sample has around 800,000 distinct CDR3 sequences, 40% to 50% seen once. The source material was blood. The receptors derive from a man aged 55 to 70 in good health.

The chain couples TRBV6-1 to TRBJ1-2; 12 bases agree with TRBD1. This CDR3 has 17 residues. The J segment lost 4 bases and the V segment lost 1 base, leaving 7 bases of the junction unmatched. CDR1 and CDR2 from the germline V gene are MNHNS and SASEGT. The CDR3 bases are TGTGCCAGCAGTGAAGTTGGGACAGGGGGCATCGGCTATGGCTACACCTTC. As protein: CASSEVGTGGIGYGYTF.

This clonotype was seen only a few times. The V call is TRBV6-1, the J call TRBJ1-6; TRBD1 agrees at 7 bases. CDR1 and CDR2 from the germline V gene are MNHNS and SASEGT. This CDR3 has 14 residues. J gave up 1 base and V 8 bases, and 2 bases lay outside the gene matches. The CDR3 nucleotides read TGTGCCAGCGGGGGACAGTCCTATAATTCACCCCTCCACTTT. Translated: CASGGQSYNSPLHF.

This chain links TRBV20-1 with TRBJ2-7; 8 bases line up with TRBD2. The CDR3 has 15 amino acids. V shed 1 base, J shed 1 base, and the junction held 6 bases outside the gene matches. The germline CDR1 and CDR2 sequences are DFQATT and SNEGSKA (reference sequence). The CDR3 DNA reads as TGCAGTGCTAGAGGGGTAGCGGGGACTTCCTACGAGCAGTACTTC. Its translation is CSARGVAGTSYEQYF.

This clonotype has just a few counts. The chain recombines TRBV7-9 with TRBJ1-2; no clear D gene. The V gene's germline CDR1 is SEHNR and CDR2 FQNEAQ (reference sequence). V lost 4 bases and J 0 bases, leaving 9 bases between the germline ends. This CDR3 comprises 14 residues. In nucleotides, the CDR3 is TGTGCCAGCAGCTCGACCCGTACTAACTATGGCTACACCTTC. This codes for CASSSTRTNYGYTF.

The CDR3 DNA is TGCAGTGCTAAGGACAGGGTTCGTATAGACGAGCAGTACTTC. Its protein product is CSAKDRVRIDEQYF. J is TRBJ2-7 and V is TRBV20-1; 8 bases fit TRBD1. Germline CDR1 is DFQATT and CDR2 is SNEGSKA (reference sequence). V dropped 4 bases and J dropped 5; count of bases not matched to a gene: 10. The CDR3 extends over 14 amino acids.

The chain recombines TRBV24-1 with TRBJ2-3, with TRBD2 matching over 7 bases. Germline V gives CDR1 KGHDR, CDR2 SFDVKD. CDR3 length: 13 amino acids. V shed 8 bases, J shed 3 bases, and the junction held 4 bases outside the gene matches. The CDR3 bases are TGTGCCACCAACCTGCGGGGGACAGATACGCAGTATTTT. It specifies CATNLRGTDTQYF.

Written as DNA, the CDR3 is TGTGCCAGCAGCAAGACCCAGGGGGTAATCGCAGATACGCAGTATTTT. Its translation: CASSKTQGVIADTQYF. This sequence joins TRBV6-6 and TRBJ2-3; 7 nucleotides align to TRBD1. Germline loops: CDR1 MNHNY, CDR2 SVGAGI (reference sequence). V was clipped by 6 bases and J by 4 bases; unmatched bases: 13. There are 16 residues in the CDR3.

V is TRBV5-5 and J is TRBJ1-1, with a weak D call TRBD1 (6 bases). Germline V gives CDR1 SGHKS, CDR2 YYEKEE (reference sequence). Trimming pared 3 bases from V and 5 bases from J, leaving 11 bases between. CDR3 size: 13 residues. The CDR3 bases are TGTGCCAGCAGCTCCCAGGGGAGTACTGAAGCTTTCTTT. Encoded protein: CASSSQGSTEAFF.

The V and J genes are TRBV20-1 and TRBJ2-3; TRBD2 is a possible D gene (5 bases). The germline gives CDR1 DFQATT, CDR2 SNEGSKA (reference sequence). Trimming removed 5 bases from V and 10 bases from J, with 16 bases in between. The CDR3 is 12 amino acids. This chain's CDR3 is CSAHVSDRAQYF. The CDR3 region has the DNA TGCAGTGCTCACGTTAGCGATCGGGCGCAGTATTTT.

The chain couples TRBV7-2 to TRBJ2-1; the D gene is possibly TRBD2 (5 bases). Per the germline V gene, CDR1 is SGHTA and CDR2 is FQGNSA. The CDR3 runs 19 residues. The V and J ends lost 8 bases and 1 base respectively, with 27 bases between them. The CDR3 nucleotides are TGTGCCAGCGAGGCCCAGCCAGCGAGAGGGAAAGGGTCCTACAATGAGCAGTTCTTC. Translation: CASEAQPARGKGSYNEQFF. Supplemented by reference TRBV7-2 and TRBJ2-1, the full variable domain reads GAGVSQSPSNKVTEKGKDVELRCDPISGHTALYWYRQSLGQGLEFLIYFQGNSAPDKSGLPSDRFSAERTGGSVSTLTIQRTQQEDSAVYLCASEAQPARGKGSYNEQFFGPGTRLTVL.

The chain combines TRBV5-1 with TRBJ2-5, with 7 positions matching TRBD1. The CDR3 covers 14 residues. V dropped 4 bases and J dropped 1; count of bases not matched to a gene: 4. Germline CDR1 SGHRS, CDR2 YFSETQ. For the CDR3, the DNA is TGCGCCAGCAGCATTGGACAGGTCCAAGAGACCCAGTACTTC. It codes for CASSIGQVQETQYF.

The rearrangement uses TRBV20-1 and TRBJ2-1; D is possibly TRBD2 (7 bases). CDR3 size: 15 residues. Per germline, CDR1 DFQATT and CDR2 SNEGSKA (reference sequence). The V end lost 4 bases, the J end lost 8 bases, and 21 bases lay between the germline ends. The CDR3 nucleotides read TGCAGTGCTAATTCGGGGGCCGGGACTACCGATGAGCAGTTCTTC. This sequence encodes CSANSGAGTTDEQFF.

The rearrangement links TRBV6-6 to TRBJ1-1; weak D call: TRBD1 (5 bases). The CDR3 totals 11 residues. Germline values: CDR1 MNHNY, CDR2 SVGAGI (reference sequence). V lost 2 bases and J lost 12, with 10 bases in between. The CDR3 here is CASSYEGKTFF. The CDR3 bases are TGTGCCAGCAGTTACGAGGGGAAGACTTTCTTT.

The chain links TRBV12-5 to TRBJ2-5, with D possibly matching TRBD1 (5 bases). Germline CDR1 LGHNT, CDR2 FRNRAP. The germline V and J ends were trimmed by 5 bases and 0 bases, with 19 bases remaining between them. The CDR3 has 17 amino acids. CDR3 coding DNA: TGTGCTAGTGGTCCCGTTGGTGGGGCGCGATACCAAGAGACCCAGTACTTC. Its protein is CASGPVGGARYQETQYF.

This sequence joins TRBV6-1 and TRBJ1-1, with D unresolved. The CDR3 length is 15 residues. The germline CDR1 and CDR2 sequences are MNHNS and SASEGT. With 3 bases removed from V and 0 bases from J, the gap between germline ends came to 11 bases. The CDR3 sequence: CASSDRTAMNTEAFF. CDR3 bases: TGTGCCAGCAGTGATAGGACGGCTATGAACACTGAAGCTTTCTTT.

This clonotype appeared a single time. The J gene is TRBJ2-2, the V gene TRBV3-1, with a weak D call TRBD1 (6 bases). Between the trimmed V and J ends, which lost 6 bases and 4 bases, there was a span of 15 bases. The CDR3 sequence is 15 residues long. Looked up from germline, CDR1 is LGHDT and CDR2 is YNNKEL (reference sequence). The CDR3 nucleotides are TGTGCCAGCAGGCCGAACGACAGGTTCACCGGGGAGCTGTTTTTT. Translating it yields CASRPNDRFTGELFF.